One sample yielded the 2 T cell receptor beta chains listed below, sequenced in a study of T cells in Graves' hyperthyroidism and ophthalmopathy. The source material, RNA transcripts, was used to amplify TCR beta CDR3 regions. The HTBI primer set drove a first-round RT-PCR of the TCR CDR3. A single record per CDR3 protein comes from TCRdb applying MiXCR to the multiplex PCR reads. The profile shows about 600,000 distinct CDR3 sequences, 16% of them singletons. Sequencing input: blood. The receptors come from a woman aged 40 to 50 with Graves' ophthalmopathy.

This clonotype was observed many times. The rearrangement joins TRBV11-2 to TRBJ2-5; D is possibly TRBD1 or TRBD2 (7 bases each). The CDR3 is 15 amino acids. In germline, CDR1 is SGHAT, CDR2 FQNNGV. V was pared by 5 bases and J by 7 bases, with 20 bases between. This CDR3 is CASSPWEGARGTQYF. CDR3 sequence (DNA): TGTGCCAGCAGCCCTTGGGAGGGGGCGCGGGGGACCCAGTACTTC.

This clonotype showed up just a few times. This chain joins TRBV12-3 or TRBV12-4 and TRBJ2-3; the D is unclear. The V end was cut by 8 bases, the J end by 4 bases, with 13 bases between. This CDR3 spans 13 amino acids. The DNA for the CDR3 is TGTGCCAGCCCTGGGTCTTGGGCAGATACGCAGTATTTT. It yields the protein CASPGSWADTQYF.